One sample yielded the 14 T cell receptor beta chains listed below, sequenced in a study of post-analysis software for immune sequencing data. The study, taken as a whole, reports: The study found TRBV5-6, TRBV5-1 and TRBV20-1 among five or six TRBV segments more frequent in patients than controls.

Carried by the TCR beta cDNA libraries were unique molecular identifiers. From the PCR reads, TCRdb called clonotypes with MiXCR, one entry per CDR3 protein. The sample has roughly 670,000 distinct CDR3 sequences; roughly three fifths are singletons. Which antigens these TCRs recognize remains unknown. The sequencing sample was made of blood. Receptors originate from a girl aged 2-10 years with multiple sclerosis.

The chain joins TRBV20-1 to TRBJ1-1, with D maybe TRBD1 (6 bases). This CDR3 is built from 16 residues. Germline-derived CDR1 and CDR2 are DFQATT and SNEGSKA (reference sequence). Trimming took off 5 bases at V and 1 base at J, with 20 bases between the two ends. CDR3 sequence (DNA): TGCAGTGCTGTAGGAAAAAGACGGGGACAGAACACTGAAGCTTTCTTT. Its translation is CSAVGKRRGQNTEAFF.

The CDR3 here is CSVRRQINEQFF. The CDR3 DNA is TGCAGCGTTCGGAGGCAGATCAATGAGCAGTTCTTC. The chain carries TRBV29-1 and TRBJ2-1, with TRBD2 as a possible D gene (5 bases). In germline, CDR1 is SQVTM, CDR2 ANQGSEA. Trimming left V 5 bases short and J 6 bases short, with 11 bases between. This CDR3 region has 12 residues.

This clonotype was observed a handful of times. The chain links TRBV7-2 to TRBJ2-5; 7 bases line up with TRBD2. The CDR3 is made up of 15 amino acids. V was pared by 5 bases and J by 4 bases, with 10 bases of the junction left unmatched. CDR1 SGHTA and CDR2 FQGNSA come from the germline V gene. Here the CDR3 DNA reads TGTGCCAGCAGCCTTCAGTCAGGCGGGGGAGAGACCCAGTACTTC. Amino acids: CASSLQSGGGETQYF. Filled out from reference TRBV7-2 and TRBJ2-5, the complete variable domain reads GAGVSQSPSNKVTEKGKDVELRCDPISGHTALYWYRQSLGQGLEFLIYFQGNSAPDKSGLPSDRFSAERTGGSVSTLTIQRTQQEDSAVYLCASSLQSGGGETQYFGPGTRLLVL.

This clonotype has more than one count but fewer than ten. The chain combines TRBV12-3 or TRBV12-4 with TRBJ2-7, with 9 nucleotides matching TRBD1. Trimming removed 6 bases from V and 5 bases from J; junction bases left unmatched: 8. The CDR3 totals 14 residues. The CDR3 DNA is TGTGCCAGCAGCACGGGACAGGGTTTGCACGAGCAGTACTTC. Residues: CASSTGQGLHEQYF.

The chain is built from TRBV5-1 and TRBJ1-1, with D possibly being TRBD1 (5 bases). The germline gives CDR1 SGHRS, CDR2 YFSETQ. The V end was cut by 4 bases, the J end by 8 bases, with 21 bases between. There are 15 residues in the CDR3. The CDR3 loop is CASSPGLGLSSEAFF. CDR3 DNA sequence: TGCGCCAGCAGCCCAGGGTTGGGGCTCTCCTCCGAAGCTTTCTTT.

This chain connects TRBV20-1 to TRBJ2-1; 7 positions agree with TRBD2. With 5 bases clipped from V and 0 bases from J, the junction kept 4 bases outside the gene matches. The CDR3 is made up of 14 amino acids. The germline CDR1 and CDR2 sequences are DFQATT and SNEGSKA (reference sequence). As DNA, the CDR3 is TGCAGTGCTTCCGGGACTATCTCCTACAATGAGCAGTTCTTC. Protein product: CSASGTISYNEQFF.

The table lists this clonotype with a count of one. This chain's CDR3 is CASSLNSDSSGTQYF. CDR3 nucleotides: TGTGCCAGCAGCCTAAACTCCGACAGCAGCGGGACCCAGTACTTC. The V call is TRBV7-9, the J call TRBJ2-5, with D perhaps given as TRBD1 or TRBD2 (5 bases each). The CDR3 is 15 amino acids. Germline CDR1 and CDR2: SEHNR and FQNEAQ (reference sequence). The V end lost 5 bases, the J end lost 7 bases, and 20 bases lay between the germline ends.

Only a few counts were recorded for this clonotype. This chain joins TRBV11-2 and TRBJ1-1; D is ambiguous. Trimming cost V 2 bases and J 5 bases, with 12 bases left between them. The CDR3 extends over 14 amino acids. Germline assignment: CDR1 SGHAT and CDR2 FQNNGV. In DNA form, the CDR3 reads TGTGCCAGCAGCTTACCGTATTCGGGGACTGAAGCTTTCTTT. Its protein product is CASSLPYSGTEAFF.

The chain's CDR3 is CASSSGARNQPQHF. Written as DNA, the CDR3 is TGTGCCAGCAGTTCGGGAGCCCGCAATCAGCCCCAGCATTTT. The V and J genes are TRBV7-6 and TRBJ1-5, with no clear D. CDR3 length equals 14 residues. V lost 6 bases, J lost 2 bases, and 11 bases lay in between. Germline CDR1 reads SGHVS; CDR2 reads FNYEAQ.

The V gene is TRBV29-1, the J gene TRBJ2-3; D is undetermined. V was shortened by 7 bases and J by 0 bases, with 14 bases between the two germline ends. The germline V gene encodes CDR1 SQVTM and CDR2 ANQGSEA. The CDR3 length is 14 residues. CDR3 nucleotides: TGCAGCGCTGCTACCTCTACTAGCACAGATACGCAGTATTTT. Translation gives CSAATSTSTDTQYF.

V gene TRBV4-1 combines with J gene TRBJ2-5; no reliable D call. The last part of the DNA fits TRBJ2-7 better; the J call may be wrong. This CDR3 has 13 amino acids. CDR1 is MGHRA and CDR2 is YSYEKL in the germline V gene. For the CDR3, the DNA is TGCGCCAGCAGCGAGACTGGTAGTGGCGAGCAGTACTTC. Translating it yields CASSETGSGEQYF.

The chain couples TRBV6-5 to TRBJ2-1, with no clear D. This CDR3 is built from 12 residues. The germline V gene encodes CDR1 MNHEY and CDR2 SVGAGI. The V end lost 4 bases, the J end lost 10 bases, and 11 bases lay between the germline ends. CDR3 sequence: CASSSIGVEQFF. Here the CDR3 DNA reads TGTGCCAGCAGTTCAATCGGTGTCGAGCAGTTCTTC.

This chain links TRBV5-5 with TRBJ2-7; TRBD1 agrees at 8 bases. Trimming at V came to 5 bases and at J to 2 bases, leaving 6 bases not matched to a gene. CDR1 SGHKS and CDR2 YYEKEE come from the germline V gene (reference sequence). The CDR3 has 14 amino acids. CDR3: CASRPDRVPYEQYF. DNA for the CDR3: TGTGCCAGCAGACCGGACAGGGTACCCTACGAGCAGTACTTC.

V is TRBV11-2 and J is TRBJ2-5, with a tentative D call TRBD1 (5 bases). Germline V gene data show CDR1 as SGHAT and CDR2 as FQNNGV. CDR3 length: 17 amino acids. V shed 6 bases and J shed 2 bases, with 22 bases lying between them. Written as DNA, the CDR3 is TGTGCCAGCAGAAGGACAACCAAGATAGCTCTTCAAGAGACCCAGTACTTC. Protein: CASRRTTKIALQETQYF.